This T cell receptor beta chain was identified during a study of sequential checkpoint blockade in melanoma. At the level of the study: Arm A got nivolumab then ipilimumab; arm B the reverse, 1:1.

Per germline, CDR1 SGDLS and CDR2 YYNGEE. The CDR3 consists of 16 residues. The ends lost 3 bases at V and 4 bases at J; junction bases unmatched: 10. This sample's treatment: randomized to nivolumab then ipilimumab (arm A) or the reverse (arm B). PBMC sorting kept live CD3+CD8+ cells without CD19 or CD56. Repertoires were generated with immunoSEQ multiplex PCR, while TCRdb's copy carries only in-frame clones and drops some. The sample consists of approximately 29,000 clones, 83% of them appearing once. This sequence joins TRBV9 and TRBJ2-3, with 8 bases lining up with TRBD2. The sample was CD8+ T cells sorted from blood (inferred from file names), taken from a patient given nivolumab and ipilimumab in sequence. This sequence originates from a human donor with melanoma. The CDR3 is CASSADGGGSSDTQYF. Written as DNA, the CDR3 is TGTGCCAGCAGCGCCGATGGCGGGGGGTCCTCAGATACGCAGTATTTT. Looking up the rest from reference TRBV9 and TRBJ2-3 gives the full variable domain: DSGVTQTPKHLITATGQRVTLRCSPRSGDLSVYWYQQSLDQGLQFLIQYYNGEERAKGNILERFSAQQFPDLHSELNLSSLELGDSALYFCASSADGGGSSDTQYFGPGTRLTVL.